This T cell receptor beta chain was sequenced during a study of cytomegalovirus exposure and HLA in healthy donors. Trimming took off 0 bases at V and 7 bases at J, with 10 bases between the two ends. CDR3 length equals 14 residues. Germline CDR1 and CDR2: LNHDA and SQIVND (reference sequence). Amplification used 60 Vbeta primers and 13 Jbeta primers. This table comes from immunoSEQ multiplex PCR, and its TCRdb copy is limited to in-frame clones, with some not included. The sample gives under 200,000 clones, 68% of which show up once; over 1.2% is in the top ten. The TCR comes from a man in his fifties in good health and CMV-seronegative. J is TRBJ2-1 and V is TRBV19, with D perhaps matching TRBD1 (5 bases). Sequencing was performed on PBMCs. CDR3: CASSIDRGANEQFF. The DNA for the CDR3 is TGTGCCAGTAGTATAGATCGTGGGGCGAATGAGCAGTTCTTC.